A single sample is the source of the 30 T cell receptor beta chains below, sequenced in a study of blood T cell repertoires in COVID-19. The repertoire was sequenced with immunoSEQ multiplex PCR; TCRdb's copy has only in-frame clones and lacks some. The repertoire includes under 200,000 clones, approximately 89% of them detected once, and less than 3.5% sits in the top ten. Sample: peripheral blood. The receptor set was obtained from a man aged 65-85 years with acute or convalescent COVID-19.

This sequence joins TRBV20-1 and TRBJ1-3; D is undetermined. CDR3 length: 14 residues. Germline V lookup: CDR1 DFQATT, CDR2 SNEGSKA (reference sequence). V dropped 3 bases and J dropped 4 bases, with 13 bases sitting between them. For the CDR3, the DNA is TGCAGTGCTAGTACGGGGATTCAAGGAAACACCATATATTTT. Residues: CSASTGIQGNTIYF.

The chain employs TRBV2 and TRBJ2-5; D gene uncertain. The CDR3 covers 17 residues. Germline CDR1 is SNHLY and CDR2 is FYNNEI. The ends were cut back, 4 bases at V and 3 bases at J, with 21 bases in the middle. CDR3 nucleotide sequence: TGTGCCAGCAGTGGTTGGTTTTACGGATACGGAGAAGAGACCCAGTACTTC. Protein sequence: CASSGWFYGYGEETQYF.

This chain uses TRBV2 with TRBJ1-4, with D hard to call. Germline CDR1 and CDR2: SNHLY and FYNNEI. The CDR3 has 13 residues. With 8 bases removed from V and 8 bases from J, the gap between germline ends came to 15 bases. The CDR3 spells CASFRGIQEKLFF. CDR3 nucleotide sequence: TGTGCCAGCTTTCGGGGAATTCAAGAAAAACTGTTTTTT. The full variable domain, in which reference TRBV2 and TRBJ1-4 provide the parts outside the CDR3, is EPEVTQTPSHQVTQMGQEVILRCVPISNHLYFYWYRQILGQKVEFLVSFYNNEISEKSEIFDDQFSVERPDGSNFTLKIRSTKLEDSAMYFCASFRGIQEKLFFGSGTQLSVL.

V gene TRBV10-3 combines with J gene TRBJ1-5; weak D call: TRBD1 (5 bases). Trimming removed 10 bases at V and 2 bases at J, with 15 bases between. Per germline, CDR1 ENHRY and CDR2 SYGVKD. The CDR3 length is 14 residues. CDR3 amino acids: CATRDVGGNQPQHF. The CDR3 nucleotides read TGTGCCACCAGGGACGTAGGGGGCAATCAGCCCCAGCATTTT.

The chain joins TRBV7-9 to TRBJ2-3, with TRBD1 as a possible D gene (6 bases). Per germline, CDR1 SEHNR and CDR2 FQNEAQ (reference sequence). This CDR3 has 16 residues. Trimming took 4 bases from V and 2 from J, leaving 16 bases between them. CDR3 sequence (DNA): TGTGCCAGCAGCTCTAAGAACAGGGTCTCCACAGATACGCAGTATTTT. Translation gives CASSSKNRVSTDTQYF.

This clone was detected once. The chain links TRBV15 to TRBJ1-1; D is uncertain. The CDR3 contains 12 residues. The germline V gene encodes CDR1 LNHNV and CDR2 YYDKDF (reference sequence). The germline V and J ends were trimmed by 3 bases and 5 bases, with 7 bases remaining between them. The CDR3 coding sequence is TGTGCCACCAGCAGGGGCGGGACTGAAGCTTTCTTT. This translates into CATSRGGTEAFF.

In its sample, this clone was seen a few times. The J gene is TRBJ1-1, the V gene TRBV7-3; D unresolved. CDR1 SGHTA and CDR2 FQGTGA come from the germline V gene. CDR3 length equals 14 residues. The ends were cut back, 1 base at V and 4 bases at J, with 10 bases in the middle. CDR3 amino acids: CASSLRQEGTEAFF. The CDR3 DNA follows: TGTGCCAGCAGCTTAAGACAAGAGGGCACTGAAGCTTTCTTT. The variable domain in full, with the rest retrieved from reference TRBV7-3 and TRBJ1-1, is GAGVSQTPSNKVTEKGKYVELRCDPISGHTALYWYRQSLGQGPEFLIYFQGTGAADDSGLPNDRFFAVRPEGSVSTLKIQRTERGDSAVYLCASSLRQEGTEAFFGQGTRLTVV.

The gene calls are TRBV19 and TRBJ1-5; D is perhaps TRBD1 (6 bases). With 1 base removed from V and 4 bases from J, the gap between germline ends came to 11 bases. The V gene's germline CDR1 is LNHDA and CDR2 SQIVND (reference sequence). The CDR3 covers 15 residues. This chain's CDR3 is CASSIGTGRNQPQHF. DNA of the CDR3: TGTGCCAGTAGTATAGGAACAGGGAGAAATCAGCCCCAGCATTTT. Drawing the rest from reference TRBV19 and TRBJ1-5, the complete variable domain is DGGITQSPKYLFRKEGQNVTLSCEQNLNHDAMYWYRQDPGQGLRLIYYSQIVNDFQKGDIAEGYSVSREKKESFPLTVTSAQKNPTAFYLCASSIGTGRNQPQHFGDGTRLSIL.

The gene calls are TRBV7-3 and TRBJ2-2, with TRBD2 matching over 12 bases. The CDR3 has 18 amino acids. From germline, CDR1 is SGHTA and CDR2 FQGTGA. V dropped 5 bases and J dropped 0; count of bases not matched to a gene: 7. The CDR3 reads CASSPLAGGLSNTGELFF. As DNA, the CDR3 is TGTGCCAGCAGCCCACTAGCGGGGGGTCTCTCGAACACCGGGGAGCTGTTTTTT.

This chain links TRBV27 with TRBJ2-1; TRBD1 is a possible D gene (6 bases). The CDR3 runs to 15 residues. Deletions cut 3 bases from V and 2 bases from J, with 11 bases between. The germline V gene encodes CDR1 MNHEY and CDR2 SMNVEV (reference sequence). The CDR3 sequence is CASSFVGTPYNEQFF. DNA for the CDR3: TGTGCCAGCAGTTTCGTCGGGACACCCTACAATGAGCAGTTCTTC.

The chain links TRBV28 to TRBJ1-4; 9 bases line up with TRBD1. Trimming at V came to 3 bases and at J to 7 bases, leaving 0 bases not matched to a gene. The germline V gene has CDR1 MDHEN and CDR2 SYDVKM. The CDR3 extends over 13 amino acids. The CDR3 nucleotides are TGTGCCAGCAGTTTGGACAGGGGTGAAAAACTGTTTTTT. Translated, it gives CASSLDRGEKLFF.

V usage is TRBV7-8 and J usage is TRBJ1-1, with 8 nucleotides matching TRBD1. Germline V gene sequence: CDR1 SGHVS, CDR2 FQNEAQ. The CDR3 is 13 amino acids. V gave up 5 bases and J gave up 1 base; unmatched junction bases: 0. The CDR3, as DNA: TGTGCCAGCAGCGGACAGGGGAACACTGAAGCTTTCTTT. It codes for CASSGQGNTEAFF.

This rearrangement joins TRBV28 to TRBJ1-1; weak D call: TRBD1 (6 bases). V lost 5 bases, J lost 0 bases, and 22 bases lay in between. The CDR3 is 18 residues long. Germline CDR1 reads MDHEN; CDR2 reads SYDVKM. The CDR3 DNA reads TGTGCCAGCAGTCCACCCTACCCGACAGGAGATTTGAACACTGAAGCTTTCTTT. Amino acids: CASSPPYPTGDLNTEAFF.

This clone was found a few times. This chain connects TRBV4-1 to TRBJ1-1; 12 nucleotides line up with TRBD1. With V trimmed by 2 bases and J by 1 base, 8 bases remained unmatched. Per the germline V gene, CDR1 is MGHRA and CDR2 is YSYEKL. This CDR3 region has 18 residues. The CDR3 DNA reads TGCGCCAGCAGCCAATTTCCGGGACAGGGGGCCCCGAACACTGAAGCTTTCTTT. Its protein is CASSQFPGQGAPNTEAFF.

The genes are TRBV2 and TRBJ2-5; the D gene is possibly TRBD1 (6 bases). V was clipped by 5 bases and J by 3 bases, with 10 bases between them. The germline CDR1 and CDR2 sequences are SNHLY and FYNNEI. The CDR3 consists of 13 residues. CDR3: CASSPNREETQYF. The CDR3 DNA is TGTGCCAGCAGTCCGAACAGGGAAGAGACCCAGTACTTC.

The chain recombines TRBV7-2 with TRBJ2-1, with 10 positions matching TRBD2. Looked up from germline, CDR1 is SGHTA and CDR2 is FQGNSA. The length of the CDR3 is 14 residues. After removal of 3 bases from V and 6 bases from J, the junction contained 2 bases not matched to a gene. This chain's CDR3 is CASSFRTSGNEQFF. CDR3 coding DNA: TGTGCCAGCAGCTTTCGGACTAGCGGCAATGAGCAGTTCTTC.

The chain employs TRBV5-1 and TRBJ2-7; 7 nucleotides match TRBD1. Germline values: CDR1 SGHRS, CDR2 YFSETQ. Unmatched junction bases numbered 12, after V lost 4 bases and J lost 5 bases. The CDR3 has 15 residues. For the CDR3, the DNA is TGCGCCAGCAGCCTGCGCGGACAGGAGGTCCACGAGCAGTACTTC. The encoded protein is CASSLRGQEVHEQYF.

The chain has TRBV5-1 and TRBJ1-1; D not resolved. This CDR3 is built from 13 residues. Germline V gene data show CDR1 as SGHRS and CDR2 as YFSETQ. Trimming pared 6 bases from V and 5 bases from J, leaving 14 bases between. The CDR3 sequence is CASTLRVGTEAFF. The CDR3 nucleotides are TGCGCCAGCACGTTGAGGGTTGGGACTGAAGCTTTCTTT.

The chain links TRBV19 to TRBJ1-4; TRBD1 aligns across 7 bases. CDR3 length: 15 residues. From germline, CDR1 is LNHDA and CDR2 SQIVND (reference sequence). Losses at the gene ends were 9 bases for V and 2 bases for J; bases not matched to a gene: 9. This chain's CDR3 is CASTKRGQTNEKLFF. CDR3 nucleotides: TGTGCCAGCACTAAGAGGGGGCAGACTAATGAAAAACTGTTTTTT.

V gene TRBV6-1 combines with J gene TRBJ1-2, with a possible D match to TRBD1 (5 bases). V was pared by 4 bases and J by 6 bases, with 21 bases between. From germline, CDR1 is MNHNS and CDR2 SASEGT. The CDR3 length is 16 residues. Written as DNA, the CDR3 is TGTGCCAGCAGTGGAGTAAGGGACTTCGTGGGGAATGGCTACACCTTC. Translated: CASSGVRDFVGNGYTF.

This chain connects TRBV5-4 to TRBJ2-5, with 7 bases fitting TRBD2. Germline V gives CDR1 SGHNT, CDR2 YYREEE (reference sequence). V lost 4 bases, J lost 5 bases, and 17 bases stayed unmatched. CDR3 length equals 17 residues. In DNA, the CDR3 is TGTGCCAGCAGCCCCCGCGGGGGAAGCGTGGGGAGGGAGACCCAGTACTTC. Its protein is CASSPRGGSVGRETQYF.

This chain uses TRBV5-1 with TRBJ2-3; 8 nucleotides agree with TRBD2. V shed 3 bases and J 5 bases; nucleotides not matched to a gene: 23. Germline CDR1 SGHRS, CDR2 YFSETQ. The CDR3 runs to 20 residues. CDR3 in amino acids: CASSSKAGDGYRAYGDTQYF. The CDR3 region has the DNA TGCGCCAGCAGCTCTAAAGCGGGAGATGGATATCGTGCCTATGGAGATACGCAGTATTTT.

The chain couples TRBV27 to TRBJ1-5; 7 bases line up with TRBD1. This CDR3 contains 14 residues. The germline CDR1 and CDR2 sequences are MNHEY and SMNVEV (reference sequence). V was clipped by 0 bases and J by 6 bases; unmatched bases: 2. DNA of the CDR3: TGTGCCAGCAGTTTATCAGGGGGCGGTCAGCCCCAGCATTTT. This translates into CASSLSGGGQPQHF.

The CDR3 coding sequence is TGTGCCAGCAGTTTTACAGGGGGCGGTGAAAAACTGTTTTTT. Its protein is CASSFTGGGEKLFF. This chain links TRBV2 with TRBJ1-4, with TRBD1 identical over 9 bases. CDR3 length equals 14 residues. Germline lookup yields CDR1 SNHLY and CDR2 FYNNEI. Trimming removed 5 bases from V and 7 bases from J; junction bases left unmatched: 5.

The CDR3: CASSLVHTYEQYF. In DNA form, the CDR3 reads TGTGCCAGCAGCTTAGTTCACACCTACGAGCAGTACTTC. V and J are TRBV13 and TRBJ2-7, with D unresolved. The CDR3 consists of 13 residues. Germline-derived CDR1 and CDR2 are PRHDT and FYEKMQ (reference sequence). Trimming took 1 base from V and 2 from J, leaving 6 bases between them. Filled out from reference TRBV13 and TRBJ2-7, the complete variable domain reads AAGVIQSPRHLIKEKRETATLKCYPIPRHDTVYWYQQGPGQDPQFLISFYEKMQSDKGSIPDRFSAQQFSDYHSELNMSSLELGDSALYFCASSLVHTYEQYFGPGTRLTVT.

The chain joins TRBV7-2 to TRBJ2-1; weak D call: TRBD2 (7 bases). This CDR3 contains 15 residues. With 1 base removed from V and 7 bases from J, the gap between germline ends came to 14 bases. CDR1 and CDR2 from the germline V gene are SGHTA and FQGNSA. CDR3 sequence: CASSLVGGAENEQFF. The DNA of the CDR3 is TGTGCCAGCAGCTTAGTAGGGGGGGCAGAGAATGAGCAGTTCTTC.

The CDR3 sequence is CARAGQGYNSPLHF. CDR3 bases: TGTGCCAGAGCGGGACAGGGCTATAATTCACCCCTCCACTTT. The chain recombines TRBV19 with TRBJ1-6; 9 bases match TRBD1. Germline CDR1 reads LNHDA; CDR2 reads SQIVND (reference sequence). The ends lost 9 bases at V and 3 bases at J; junction bases unmatched: 3. The CDR3 covers 14 residues.

V is TRBV7-3 and J is TRBJ2-3; maybe TRBD1 (6 bases). This CDR3 region has 16 residues. Trimming shortened V by 5 bases and J by 4 bases, and 19 bases separated the two germline ends. Germline V CDR1 and CDR2: SGHTA, FQGTGA. The CDR3 bases are TGTGCCAGCAGCCCCGTAGGGGGACCCGCGGCAGATACGCAGTATTTT. Its protein product is CASSPVGGPAADTQYF.

The rearrangement uses TRBV7-8 and TRBJ2-7, with 10 bases aligning to TRBD2. V was pared by 3 bases and J by 5 bases, with 13 bases of the junction left unmatched. Per the germline V gene, CDR1 is SGHVS and CDR2 is FQNEAQ. CDR3 length: 17 amino acids. The CDR3 spells CASSFRLAGARVHEQYF. The CDR3 nucleotides are TGTGCCAGCAGCTTTCGGCTAGCGGGAGCCAGGGTCCACGAGCAGTACTTC.

The CDR3 DNA follows: TGTGCCACCAGTGAAGCGGACCTCCGCGAGACCCAGTACTTC. It translates to CATSEADLRETQYF. The rearrangement uses TRBV24-1 and TRBJ2-5, with D maybe TRBD2 (5 bases). Germline-derived CDR1 and CDR2 are KGHDR and SFDVKD. Trimming shortened V by 4 bases and J by 5 bases, and 13 bases separated the two germline ends. CDR3 size: 14 residues.